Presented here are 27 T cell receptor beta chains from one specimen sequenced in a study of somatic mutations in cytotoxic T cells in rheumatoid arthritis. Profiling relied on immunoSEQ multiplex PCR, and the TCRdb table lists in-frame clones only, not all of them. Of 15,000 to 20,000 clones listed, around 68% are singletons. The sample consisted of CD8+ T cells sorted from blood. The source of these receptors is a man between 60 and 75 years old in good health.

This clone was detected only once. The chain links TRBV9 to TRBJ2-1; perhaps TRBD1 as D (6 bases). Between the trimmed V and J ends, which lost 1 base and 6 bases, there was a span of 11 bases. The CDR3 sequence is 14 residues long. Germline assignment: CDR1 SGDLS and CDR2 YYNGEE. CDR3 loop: CASSVPRGGNEQFF. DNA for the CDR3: TGTGCCAGCAGCGTACCCAGGGGTGGCAATGAGCAGTTCTTC.

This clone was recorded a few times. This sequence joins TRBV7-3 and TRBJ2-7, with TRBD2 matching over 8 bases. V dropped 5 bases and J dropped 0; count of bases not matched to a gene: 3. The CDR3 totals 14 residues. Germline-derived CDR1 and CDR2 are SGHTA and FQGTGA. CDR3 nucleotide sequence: TGTGCCAGCAGCCCAACTAGCGGCTCCTACGAGCAGTACTTC. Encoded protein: CASSPTSGSYEQYF. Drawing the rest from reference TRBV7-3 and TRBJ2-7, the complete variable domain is GAGVSQTPSNKVTEKGKYVELRCDPISGHTALYWYRQSLGQGPEFLIYFQGTGAADDSGLPNDRFFAVRPEGSVSTLKIQRTERGDSAVYLCASSPTSGSYEQYFGPGTRLTVT.

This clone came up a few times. Here the CDR3 DNA reads TGTGCCAGCAGCTTAGGGACAGTCGGCACAGATACGCAGTATTTT. Translation gives CASSLGTVGTDTQYF. The chain combines TRBV7-7 with TRBJ2-3, with D tentatively TRBD1 (6 bases). Deletions cut 1 base from V and 1 base from J, with 9 bases between. The CDR3 covers 15 residues. CDR1 and CDR2 (germline): SSHAT, FNYEAQ (reference sequence).

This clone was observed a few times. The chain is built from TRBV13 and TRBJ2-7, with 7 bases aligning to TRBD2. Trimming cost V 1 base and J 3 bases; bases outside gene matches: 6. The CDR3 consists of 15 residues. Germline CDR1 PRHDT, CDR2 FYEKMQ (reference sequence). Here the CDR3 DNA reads TGTGCCAGCAGCTTAGTGCGGGGGTCCGACTACGAGCAGTACTTC. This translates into CASSLVRGSDYEQYF.

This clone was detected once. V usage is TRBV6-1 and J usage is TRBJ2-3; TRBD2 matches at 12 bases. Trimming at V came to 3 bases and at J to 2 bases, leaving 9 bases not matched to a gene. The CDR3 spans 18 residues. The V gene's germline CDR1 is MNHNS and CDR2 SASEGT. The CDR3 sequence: CASSERTSGEASTDTQYF. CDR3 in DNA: TGTGCCAGCAGTGAGAGGACTAGCGGGGAAGCCTCCACAGATACGCAGTATTTT.

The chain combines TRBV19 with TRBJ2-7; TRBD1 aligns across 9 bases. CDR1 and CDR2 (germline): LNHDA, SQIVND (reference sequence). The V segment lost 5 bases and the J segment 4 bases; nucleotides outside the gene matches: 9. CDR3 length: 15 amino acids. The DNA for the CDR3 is TGTGCCAGTAGTGAACCGGGACAGGGTTCGTACGAGCAGTACTTC. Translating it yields CASSEPGQGSYEQYF.

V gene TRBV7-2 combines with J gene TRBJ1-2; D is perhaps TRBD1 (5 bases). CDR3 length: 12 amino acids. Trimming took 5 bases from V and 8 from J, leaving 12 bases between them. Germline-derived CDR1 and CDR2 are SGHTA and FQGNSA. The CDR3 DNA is TGTGCCAGCAGCCGCGAAACAGGCGGCTACACCTTC. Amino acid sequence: CASSRETGGYTF. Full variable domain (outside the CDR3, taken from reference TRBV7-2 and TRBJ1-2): GAGVSQSPSNKVTEKGKDVELRCDPISGHTALYWYRQSLGQGLEFLIYFQGNSAPDKSGLPSDRFSAERTGGSVSTLTIQRTQQEDSAVYLCASSRETGGYTFGSGTRLTVV.

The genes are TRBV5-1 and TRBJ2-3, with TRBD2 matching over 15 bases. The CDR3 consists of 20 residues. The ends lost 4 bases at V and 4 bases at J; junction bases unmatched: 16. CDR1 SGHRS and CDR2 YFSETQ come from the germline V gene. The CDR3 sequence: CASSGRPGLAGGSSADTQYF. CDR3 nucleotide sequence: TGCGCCAGCAGCGGACGTCCGGGACTAGCGGGAGGAAGTTCGGCAGATACGCAGTATTTT. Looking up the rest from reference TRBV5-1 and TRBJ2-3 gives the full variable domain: KAGVTQTPRYLIKTRGQQVTLSCSPISGHRSVSWYQQTPGQGLQFLFEYFSETQRNKGNFPGRFSGRQFSNSRSEMNVSTLELGDSALYLCASSGRPGLAGGSSADTQYFGPGTRLTVL.

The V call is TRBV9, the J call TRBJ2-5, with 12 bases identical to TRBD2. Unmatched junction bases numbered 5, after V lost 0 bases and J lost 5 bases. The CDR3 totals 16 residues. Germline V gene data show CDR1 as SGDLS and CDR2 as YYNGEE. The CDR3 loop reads CASSVALAGGRETQYF. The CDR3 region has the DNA TGTGCCAGCAGCGTAGCACTAGCGGGGGGAAGGGAGACCCAGTACTTC.

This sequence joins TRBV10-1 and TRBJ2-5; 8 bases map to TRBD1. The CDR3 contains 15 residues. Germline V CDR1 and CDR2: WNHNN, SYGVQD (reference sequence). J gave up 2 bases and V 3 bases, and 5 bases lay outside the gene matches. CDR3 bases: TGCGCCAGCAGTGACAGGGGGCCAGGTCAAGAGACCCAGTACTTC. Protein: CASSDRGPGQETQYF.

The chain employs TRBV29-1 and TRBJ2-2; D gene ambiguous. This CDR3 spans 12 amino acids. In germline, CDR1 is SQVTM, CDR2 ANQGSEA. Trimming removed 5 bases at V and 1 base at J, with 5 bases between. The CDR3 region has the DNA TGCAGCGTTACGGGGAACACCGGGGAGCTGTTTTTT. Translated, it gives CSVTGNTGELFF.

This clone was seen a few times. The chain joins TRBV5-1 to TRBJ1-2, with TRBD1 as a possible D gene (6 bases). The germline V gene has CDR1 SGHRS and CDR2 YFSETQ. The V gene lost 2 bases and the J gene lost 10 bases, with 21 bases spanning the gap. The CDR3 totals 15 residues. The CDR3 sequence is CASSFRGGPEPHYTF. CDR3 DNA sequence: TGCGCCAGCAGCTTCCGGGGGGGCCCAGAACCTCACTACACCTTC. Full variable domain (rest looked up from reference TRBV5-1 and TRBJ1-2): KAGVTQTPRYLIKTRGQQVTLSCSPISGHRSVSWYQQTPGQGLQFLFEYFSETQRNKGNFPGRFSGRQFSNSRSEMNVSTLELGDSALYLCASSFRGGPEPHYTFGSGTRLTVV.

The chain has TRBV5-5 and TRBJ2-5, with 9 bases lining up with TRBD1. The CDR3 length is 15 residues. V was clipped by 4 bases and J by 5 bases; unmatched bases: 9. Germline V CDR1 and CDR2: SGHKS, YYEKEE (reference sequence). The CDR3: CASSATGGAGETQYF. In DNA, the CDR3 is TGTGCCAGCAGCGCTACAGGGGGCGCGGGGGAGACCCAGTACTTC.

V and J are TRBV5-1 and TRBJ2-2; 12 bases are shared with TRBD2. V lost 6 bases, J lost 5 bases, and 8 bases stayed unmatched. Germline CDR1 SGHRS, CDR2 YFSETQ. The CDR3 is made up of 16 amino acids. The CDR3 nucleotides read TGCGCCAGCAACGCCCGACTAGCGGGAGTGACCGGGGAGCTGTTTTTT. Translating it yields CASNARLAGVTGELFF.

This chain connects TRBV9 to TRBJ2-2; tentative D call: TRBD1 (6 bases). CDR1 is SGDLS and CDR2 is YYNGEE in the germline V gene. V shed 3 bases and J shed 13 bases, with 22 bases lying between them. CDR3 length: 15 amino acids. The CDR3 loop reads CASSAGAGVGRGLFF. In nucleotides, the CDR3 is TGTGCCAGCAGCGCAGGGGCAGGAGTCGGTCGAGGGCTGTTTTTT.

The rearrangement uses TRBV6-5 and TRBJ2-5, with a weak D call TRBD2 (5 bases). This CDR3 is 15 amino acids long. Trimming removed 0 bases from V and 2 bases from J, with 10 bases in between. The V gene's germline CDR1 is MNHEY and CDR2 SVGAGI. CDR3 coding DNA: TGTGCCAGCAGTTACTCCATTCCGGGACAAGAGACCCAGTACTTC. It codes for CASSYSIPGQETQYF.

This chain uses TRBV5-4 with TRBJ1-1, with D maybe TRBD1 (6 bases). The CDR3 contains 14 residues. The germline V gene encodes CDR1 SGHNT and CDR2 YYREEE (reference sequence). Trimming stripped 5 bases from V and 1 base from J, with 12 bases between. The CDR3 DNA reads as TGTGCCAGCAGGCCCGGACAGACGAACACTGAAGCTTTCTTT. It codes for CASRPGQTNTEAFF.

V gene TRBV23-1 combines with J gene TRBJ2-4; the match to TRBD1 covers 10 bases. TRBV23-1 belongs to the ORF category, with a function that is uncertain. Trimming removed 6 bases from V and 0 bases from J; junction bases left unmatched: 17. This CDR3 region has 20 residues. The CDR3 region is CASSLTPPGTGEIAKNIQYF. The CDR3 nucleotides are TGCGCCAGCAGCCTCACACCCCCCGGGACAGGGGAAATAGCCAAAAACATTCAGTACTTC.

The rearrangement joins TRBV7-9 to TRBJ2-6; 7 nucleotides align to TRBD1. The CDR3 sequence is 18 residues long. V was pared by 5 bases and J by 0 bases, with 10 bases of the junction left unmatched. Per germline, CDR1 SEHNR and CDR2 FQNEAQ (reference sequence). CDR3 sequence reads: CASSQRTGLSSGANVLTF. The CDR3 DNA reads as TGTGCCAGCAGCCAAAGGACAGGCCTGAGCTCTGGGGCCAACGTCCTGACTTTC.

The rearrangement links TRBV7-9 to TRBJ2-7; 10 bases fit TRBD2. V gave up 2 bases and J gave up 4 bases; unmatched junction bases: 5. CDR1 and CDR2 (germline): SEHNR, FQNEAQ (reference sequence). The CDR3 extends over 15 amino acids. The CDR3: CASSLSSGRAYEQYF. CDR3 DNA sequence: TGTGCCAGCAGCTTATCCAGCGGGAGGGCTTACGAGCAGTACTTC.

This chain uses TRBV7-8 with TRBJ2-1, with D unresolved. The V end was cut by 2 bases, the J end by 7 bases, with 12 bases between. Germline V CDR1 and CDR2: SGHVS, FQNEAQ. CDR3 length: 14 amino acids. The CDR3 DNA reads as TGTGCCAGCAGCTTATCACTACCCCCTAATGAGCAGTTCTTC. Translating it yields CASSLSLPPNEQFF.

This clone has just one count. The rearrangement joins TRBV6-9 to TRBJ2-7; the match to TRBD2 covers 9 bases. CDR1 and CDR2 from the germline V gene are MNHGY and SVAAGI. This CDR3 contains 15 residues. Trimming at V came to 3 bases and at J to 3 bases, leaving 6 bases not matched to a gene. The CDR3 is CASSYGASGNYEQYF. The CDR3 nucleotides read TGTGCCAGCAGTTACGGCGCTAGCGGGAACTACGAGCAGTACTTC.

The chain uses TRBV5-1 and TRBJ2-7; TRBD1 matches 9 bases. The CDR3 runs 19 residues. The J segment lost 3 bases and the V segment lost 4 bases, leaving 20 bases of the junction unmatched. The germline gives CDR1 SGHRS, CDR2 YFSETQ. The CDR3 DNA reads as TGCGCCAGCAGCGCCGACAGGGGGACTGCCGCATTAGCCCGCTACGAGCAGTACTTC. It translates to CASSADRGTAALARYEQYF.

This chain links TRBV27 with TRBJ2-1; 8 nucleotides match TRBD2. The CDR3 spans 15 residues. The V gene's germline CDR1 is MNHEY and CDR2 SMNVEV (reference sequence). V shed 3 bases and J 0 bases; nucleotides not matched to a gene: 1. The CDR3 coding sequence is TGTGCCAGCAGTTTGGGGACTAGCTCCTACAATGAGCAGTTCTTC. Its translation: CASSLGTSSYNEQFF.

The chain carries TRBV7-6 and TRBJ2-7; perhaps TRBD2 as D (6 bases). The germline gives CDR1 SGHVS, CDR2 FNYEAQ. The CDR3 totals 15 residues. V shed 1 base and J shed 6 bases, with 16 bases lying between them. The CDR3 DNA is TGTGCCAGCAGCTTAGGGTCGGAGGGAAACTCCGAGCAGTACTTC. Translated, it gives CASSLGSEGNSEQYF.

The CDR3 spells CASSQDHNGGYNEQFF. CDR3 nucleotide sequence: TGCGCCAGCAGCCAAGATCATAACGGTGGCTACAATGAGCAGTTCTTC. The chain is built from TRBV4-1 and TRBJ2-1, with no clear D. V lost 0 bases and J lost 3, with 12 bases in between. Looked up from germline, CDR1 is MGHRA and CDR2 is YSYEKL. CDR3 size: 16 residues.

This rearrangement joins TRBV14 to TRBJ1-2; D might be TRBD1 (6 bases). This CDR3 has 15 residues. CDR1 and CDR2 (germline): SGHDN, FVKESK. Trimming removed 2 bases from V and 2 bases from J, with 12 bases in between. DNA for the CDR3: TGTGCCAGCAGCCAATTCGACAGGCCCAACTATGGCTACACCTTC. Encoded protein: CASSQFDRPNYGYTF. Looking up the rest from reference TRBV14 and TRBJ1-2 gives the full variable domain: EAGVTQFPSHSVIEKGQTVTLRCDPISGHDNLYWYRRVMGKEIKFLLHFVKESKQDESGMPNNRFLAERTGGTYSTLKVQPAELEDSGVYFCASSQFDRPNYGYTFGSGTRLTVV.